This TCR beta chain appears in the sequencing data of a study of blood T cell repertoires in COVID-19. On the study more broadly: T cells, B-cell-depleted T cells, or PBMCs supplied cDNA or gDNA.

Here immunoSEQ multiplex PCR was the method, and the copy in TCRdb shows in-frame clones only, minus some. This sample carries 180,000 or so clones, around 81% of them seen once, and the ten largest clones take 2.6%. There are 13 residues in the CDR3. CDR1 and CDR2 (germline): MNHEY, SVGAGI. V was shortened by 6 bases and J by 6 bases, with 12 bases between the two germline ends. The rearrangement uses TRBV6-5 and TRBJ1-5; D might be TRBD1 (6 bases). This sequence was found in a human donor with acute or convalescent COVID-19. The donor label of this sample is uncertain. The sample consisted of peripheral blood. The DNA for the CDR3 is TGTGCCAGCAGCCAGGGGCGAGGTCAGCCCCAGCATTTT. This codes for CASSQGRGQPQHF.